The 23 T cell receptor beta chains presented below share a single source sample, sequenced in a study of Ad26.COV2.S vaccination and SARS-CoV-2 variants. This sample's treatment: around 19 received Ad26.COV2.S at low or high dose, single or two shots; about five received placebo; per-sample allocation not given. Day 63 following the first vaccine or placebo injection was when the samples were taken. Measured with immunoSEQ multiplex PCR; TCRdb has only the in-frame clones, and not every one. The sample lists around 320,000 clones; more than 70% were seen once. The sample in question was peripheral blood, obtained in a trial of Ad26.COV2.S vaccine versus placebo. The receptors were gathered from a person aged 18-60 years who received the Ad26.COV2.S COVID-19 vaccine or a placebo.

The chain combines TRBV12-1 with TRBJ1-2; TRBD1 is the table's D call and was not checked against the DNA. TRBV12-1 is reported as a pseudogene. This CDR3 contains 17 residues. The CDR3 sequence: CASSPFSRGRNHYGYTF. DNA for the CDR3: TGTGCCAGCAGCCCATTCTCCAGGGGGCGCAACCACTATGGCTACACCTTC.

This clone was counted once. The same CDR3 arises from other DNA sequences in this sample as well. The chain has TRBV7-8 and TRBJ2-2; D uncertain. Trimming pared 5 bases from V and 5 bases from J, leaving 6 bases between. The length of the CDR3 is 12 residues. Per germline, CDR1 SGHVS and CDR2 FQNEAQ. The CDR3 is CASSPYTGELFF. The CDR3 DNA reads TGTGCCAGCAGCCCTTATACCGGGGAGCTGTTTTTT. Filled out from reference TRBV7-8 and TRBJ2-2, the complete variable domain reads GAGVSQSPRYKVAKRGQDVALRCDPISGHVSLFWYQQALGQGPEFLTYFQNEAQLDKSGLPSDRFFAERPEGSVSTLKIQRTQQEDSAVYLCASSPYTGELFFGEGSRLTVL.

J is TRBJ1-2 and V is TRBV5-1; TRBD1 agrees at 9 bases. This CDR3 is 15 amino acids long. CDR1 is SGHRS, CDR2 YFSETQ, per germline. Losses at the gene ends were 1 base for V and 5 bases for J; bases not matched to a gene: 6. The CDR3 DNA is TGCGCCAGCAGCTTGTATCTGGGACAGGGATATGGCTACACCTTC. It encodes CASSLYLGQGYGYTF.

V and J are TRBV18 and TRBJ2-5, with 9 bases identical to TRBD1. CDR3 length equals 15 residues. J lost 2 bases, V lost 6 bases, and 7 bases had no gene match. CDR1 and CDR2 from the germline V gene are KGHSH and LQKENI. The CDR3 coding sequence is TGTGCCAGCTCTCCCCGGACAGGGGCACAAGAGACCCAGTACTTC. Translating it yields CASSPRTGAQETQYF.

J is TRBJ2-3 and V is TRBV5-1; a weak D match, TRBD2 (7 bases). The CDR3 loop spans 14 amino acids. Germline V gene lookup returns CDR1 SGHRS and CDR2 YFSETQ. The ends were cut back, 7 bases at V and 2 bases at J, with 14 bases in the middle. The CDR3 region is CASFRGGPTDTQYF. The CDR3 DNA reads TGCGCCAGCTTTCGCGGGGGCCCCACAGATACGCAGTATTTT.

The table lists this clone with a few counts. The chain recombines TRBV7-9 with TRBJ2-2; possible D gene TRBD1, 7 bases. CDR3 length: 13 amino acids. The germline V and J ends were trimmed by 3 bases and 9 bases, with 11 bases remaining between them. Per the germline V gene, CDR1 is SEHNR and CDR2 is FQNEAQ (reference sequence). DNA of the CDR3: TGTGCCAGCAGCTTCAGGGGGGCTCGGGAGCTGTTTTTT. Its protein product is CASSFRGARELFF. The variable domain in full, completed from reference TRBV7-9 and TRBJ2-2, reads DTGVSQNPRHKITKRGQNVTFRCDPISEHNRLYWYRQTLGQGPEFLTYFQNEAQLEKSRLLSDRFSAERPKGSFSTLEIQRTEQGDSAMYLCASSFRGARELFFGEGSRLTVL.

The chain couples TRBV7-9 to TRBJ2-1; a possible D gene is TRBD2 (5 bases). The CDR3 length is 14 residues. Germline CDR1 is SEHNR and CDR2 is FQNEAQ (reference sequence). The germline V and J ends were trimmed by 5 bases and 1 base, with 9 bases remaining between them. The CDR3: CASSRDRSYNEQFF. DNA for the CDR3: TGTGCCAGCAGCCGGGATAGGTCCTACAATGAGCAGTTCTTC.

DNA of the CDR3: TGTGCCAGCAGATCGGGCGCGGGGGCTTCCTACAATGAGCAGTTCTTC. Amino acid sequence: CASRSGAGASYNEQFF. The chain links TRBV7-9 to TRBJ2-1, with a tentative D call TRBD2 (7 bases). Trimming pared 6 bases from V and 1 base from J, leaving 16 bases between. CDR1 and CDR2 from the germline V gene are SEHNR and FQNEAQ (reference sequence). CDR3 length: 16 residues.

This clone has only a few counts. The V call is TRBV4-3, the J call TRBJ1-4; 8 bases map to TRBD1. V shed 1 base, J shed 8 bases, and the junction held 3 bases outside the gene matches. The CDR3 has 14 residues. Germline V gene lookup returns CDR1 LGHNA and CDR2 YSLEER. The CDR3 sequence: CASSQVAGGEKLFF. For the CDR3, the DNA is TGCGCCAGCAGCCAAGTGGCAGGGGGCGAAAAACTGTTTTTT.

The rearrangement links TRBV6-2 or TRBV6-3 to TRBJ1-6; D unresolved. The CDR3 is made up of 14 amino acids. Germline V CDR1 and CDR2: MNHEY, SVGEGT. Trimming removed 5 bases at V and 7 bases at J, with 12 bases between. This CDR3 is CASSPPERNSPLHF. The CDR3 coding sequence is TGTGCCAGCAGTCCCCCCGAACGGAATTCACCCCTCCACTTT.

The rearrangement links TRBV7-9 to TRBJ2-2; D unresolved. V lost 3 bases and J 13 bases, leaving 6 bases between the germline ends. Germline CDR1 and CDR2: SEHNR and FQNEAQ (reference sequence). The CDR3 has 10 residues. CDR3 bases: TGTGCCAGCAGCTTCCAACTGCTGTTTTTT. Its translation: CASSFQLLFF. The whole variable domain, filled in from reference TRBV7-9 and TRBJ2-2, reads DTGVSQNPRHKITKRGQNVTFRCDPISEHNRLYWYRQTLGQGPEFLTYFQNEAQLEKSRLLSDRFSAERPKGSFSTLEIQRTEQGDSAMYLCASSFQLLFFGEGSRLTVL.

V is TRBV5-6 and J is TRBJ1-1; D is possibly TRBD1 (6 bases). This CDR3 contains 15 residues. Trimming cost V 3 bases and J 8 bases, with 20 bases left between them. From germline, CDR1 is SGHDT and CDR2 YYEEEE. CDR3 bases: TGTGCCAGCAGCTGGGGGGCGACAGGCCGGTCGGAAGCTTTCTTT. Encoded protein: CASSWGATGRSEAFF.

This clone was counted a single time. Here the CDR3 reads CASSGEADEQYF. The CDR3 coding sequence is TGTGCCAGCTCGGGCGAGGCGGACGAGCAGTACTTC. The J gene is TRBJ2-7, the V gene TRBV18; no definite D call. CDR1 and CDR2 from the germline V gene are KGHSH and LQKENI. The CDR3 spans 12 residues. V dropped 6 bases and J dropped 5 bases, with 11 bases sitting between them.

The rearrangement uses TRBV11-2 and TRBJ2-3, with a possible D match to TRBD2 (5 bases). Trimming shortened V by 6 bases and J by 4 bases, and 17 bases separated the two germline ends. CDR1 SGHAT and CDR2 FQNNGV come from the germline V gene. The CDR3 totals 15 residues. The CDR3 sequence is CASSTGLTFADTQYF. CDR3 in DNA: TGTGCCAGCAGTACCGGACTTACATTCGCAGATACGCAGTATTTT.

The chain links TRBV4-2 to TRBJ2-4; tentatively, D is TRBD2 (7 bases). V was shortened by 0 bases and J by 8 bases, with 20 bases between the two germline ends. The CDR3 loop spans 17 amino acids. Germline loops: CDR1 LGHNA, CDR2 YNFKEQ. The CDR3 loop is CASSQEGGGFFPDIQYF. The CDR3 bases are TGTGCCAGCAGCCAAGAAGGGGGGGGGTTCTTCCCGGACATTCAGTACTTC.

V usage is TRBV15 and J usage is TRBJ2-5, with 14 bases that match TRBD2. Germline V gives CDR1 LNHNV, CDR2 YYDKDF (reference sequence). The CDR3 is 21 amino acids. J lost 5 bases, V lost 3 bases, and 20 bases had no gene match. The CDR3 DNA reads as TGTGCCACCAGCAGCCGACTAGCGGGGGGGTACATACAAGCCTCAACGGAGACCCAGTACTTC. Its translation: CATSSRLAGGYIQASTETQYF.

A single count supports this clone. The CDR3, as DNA: TGTGCCACCAGCAGAGGGGGACAGGGGGTTGGTGGCTACACCTTC. Translated: CATSRGGQGVGGYTF. The chain employs TRBV15 and TRBJ1-2; TRBD1 matches at 11 bases. This CDR3 is built from 15 residues. The V gene's germline CDR1 is LNHNV and CDR2 YYDKDF (reference sequence). Germline trimming cut 1 base from V and 7 bases from J; bases unmatched to any gene: 5. The whole variable domain, remainder taken from reference TRBV15 and TRBJ1-2, is DAMVIQNPRYQVTQFGKPVTLSCSQTLNHNVMYWYQQKSSQAPKLLFHYYDKDFNNEADTPDNFQSRRPNTSFCFLDIRSPGLGDTAMYLCATSRGGQGVGGYTFGSGTRLTVV.

This CDR3 reads CATSDSGGASYNEQFF. The CDR3 DNA sequence: TGTGCCACCAGTGATAGCGGGGGGGCCTCCTACAATGAGCAGTTCTTC. The rearrangement uses TRBV24-1 and TRBJ2-1, with 10 bases lining up with TRBD2. The length of the CDR3 is 16 residues. Trimming took 3 bases from V and 0 from J; bases not matched to a gene: 1. The V gene's germline CDR1 is KGHDR and CDR2 SFDVKD.

This CDR3 is CASSLGPSGGAIQGSYEQYF. The CDR3 DNA follows: TGCGCCAGCAGCTTGGGGCCTAGCGGGGGGGCCATACAGGGCTCCTACGAGCAGTACTTC. The V call is TRBV5-1, the J call TRBJ2-7, with TRBD2 matching 12 bases. Germline trimming cut 0 bases from V and 0 bases from J; bases unmatched to any gene: 13. The CDR3 extends over 20 amino acids. Germline loops: CDR1 SGHRS, CDR2 YFSETQ.

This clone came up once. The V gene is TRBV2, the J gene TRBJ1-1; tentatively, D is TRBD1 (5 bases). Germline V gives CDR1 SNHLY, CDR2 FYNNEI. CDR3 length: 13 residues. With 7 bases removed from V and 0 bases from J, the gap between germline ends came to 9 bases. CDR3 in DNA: TGTGCCAGCACGACAGTCATGAACACTGAAGCTTTCTTT. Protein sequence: CASTTVMNTEAFF.

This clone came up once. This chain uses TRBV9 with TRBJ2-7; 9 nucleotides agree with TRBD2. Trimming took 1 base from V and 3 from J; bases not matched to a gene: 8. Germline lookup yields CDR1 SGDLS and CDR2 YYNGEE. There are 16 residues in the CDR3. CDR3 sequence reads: CASSVTARGGLYEQYF. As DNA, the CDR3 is TGTGCCAGCAGCGTAACAGCGCGGGGGGGCCTCTACGAGCAGTACTTC.

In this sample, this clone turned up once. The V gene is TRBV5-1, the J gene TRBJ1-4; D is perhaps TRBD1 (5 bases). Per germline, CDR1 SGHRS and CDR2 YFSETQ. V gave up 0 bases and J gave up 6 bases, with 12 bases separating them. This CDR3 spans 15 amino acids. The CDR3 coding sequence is TGCGCCAGCAGCTTGGGCAGGGTGGCTGATGAAAAACTGTTTTTT. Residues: CASSLGRVADEKLFF.

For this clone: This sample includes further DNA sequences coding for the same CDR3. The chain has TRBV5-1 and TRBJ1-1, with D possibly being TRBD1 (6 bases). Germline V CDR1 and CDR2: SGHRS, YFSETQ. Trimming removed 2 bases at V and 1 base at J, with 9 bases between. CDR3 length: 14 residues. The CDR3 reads CASSLGGQNTEAFF. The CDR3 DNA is TGCGCCAGCAGCTTAGGGGGACAGAACACTGAAGCTTTCTTT.